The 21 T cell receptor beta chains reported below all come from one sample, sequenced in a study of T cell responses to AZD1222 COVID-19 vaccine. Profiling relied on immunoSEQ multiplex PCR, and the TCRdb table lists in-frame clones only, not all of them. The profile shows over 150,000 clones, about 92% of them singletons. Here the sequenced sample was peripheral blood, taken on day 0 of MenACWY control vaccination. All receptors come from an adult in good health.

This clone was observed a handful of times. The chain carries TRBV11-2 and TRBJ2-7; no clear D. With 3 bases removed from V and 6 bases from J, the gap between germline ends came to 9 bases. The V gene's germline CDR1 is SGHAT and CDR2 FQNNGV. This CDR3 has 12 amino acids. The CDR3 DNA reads TGTGCCAGCAGCTTGGTTTTTGTCGAGCAGTACTTC. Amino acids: CASSLVFVEQYF.

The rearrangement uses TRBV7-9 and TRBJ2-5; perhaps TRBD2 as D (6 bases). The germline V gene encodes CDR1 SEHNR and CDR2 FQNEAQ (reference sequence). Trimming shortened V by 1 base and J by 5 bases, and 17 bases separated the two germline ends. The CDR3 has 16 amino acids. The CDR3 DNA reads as TGTGCCAGCAGCTTAGGGGCGGCGGGGAATTCGGAGACCCAGTACTTC. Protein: CASSLGAAGNSETQYF.

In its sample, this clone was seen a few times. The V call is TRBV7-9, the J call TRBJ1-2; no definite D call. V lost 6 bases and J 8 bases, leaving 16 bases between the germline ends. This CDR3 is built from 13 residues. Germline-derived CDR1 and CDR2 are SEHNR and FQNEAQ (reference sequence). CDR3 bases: TGTGCCAGCAGTCCCGACGCTTTGGGCGGCTACACCTTC. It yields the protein CASSPDALGGYTF.

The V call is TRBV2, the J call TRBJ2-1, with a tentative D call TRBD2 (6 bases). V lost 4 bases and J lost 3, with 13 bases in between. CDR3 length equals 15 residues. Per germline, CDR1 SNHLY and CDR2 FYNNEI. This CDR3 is CASSGSLANYNEQFF. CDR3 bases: TGTGCCAGCAGTGGTAGTCTAGCGAACTACAATGAGCAGTTCTTC.

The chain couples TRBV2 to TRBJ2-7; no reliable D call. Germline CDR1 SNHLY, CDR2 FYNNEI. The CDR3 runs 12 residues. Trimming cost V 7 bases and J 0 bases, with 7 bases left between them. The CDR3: CASTEPSYEQYF. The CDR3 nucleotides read TGTGCCAGCACCGAACCCTCCTACGAGCAGTACTTC. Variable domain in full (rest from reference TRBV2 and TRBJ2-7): EPEVTQTPSHQVTQMGQEVILRCVPISNHLYFYWYRQILGQKVEFLVSFYNNEISEKSEIFDDQFSVERPDGSNFTLKIRSTKLEDSAMYFCASTEPSYEQYFGPGTRLTVT.

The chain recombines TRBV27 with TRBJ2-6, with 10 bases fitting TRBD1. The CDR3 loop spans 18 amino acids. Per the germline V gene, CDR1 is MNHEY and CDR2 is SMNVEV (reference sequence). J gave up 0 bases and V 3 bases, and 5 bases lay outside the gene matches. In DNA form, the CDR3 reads TGTGCCAGCAGTTTTGGCGGGACAGGGGTCTCTGGGGCCAACGTCCTGACTTTC. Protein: CASSFGGTGVSGANVLTF.

Here the CDR3 reads CASTGPPTSTDTQYF. The CDR3 nucleotides read TGTGCCAGCACCGGACCACCTACTAGCACAGATACGCAGTATTTT. The rearrangement uses TRBV2 and TRBJ2-3; D not resolved. Trimming removed 7 bases at V and 0 bases at J, with 14 bases between. This CDR3 contains 15 residues. Germline CDR1 is SNHLY and CDR2 is FYNNEI.

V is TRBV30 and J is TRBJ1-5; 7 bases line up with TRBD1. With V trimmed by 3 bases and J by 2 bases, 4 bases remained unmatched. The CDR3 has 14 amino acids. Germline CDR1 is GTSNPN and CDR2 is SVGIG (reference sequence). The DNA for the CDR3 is TGTGCCTGGAGCTTTACAGGGGGCAATCAGCCCCAGCATTTT. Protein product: CAWSFTGGNQPQHF.

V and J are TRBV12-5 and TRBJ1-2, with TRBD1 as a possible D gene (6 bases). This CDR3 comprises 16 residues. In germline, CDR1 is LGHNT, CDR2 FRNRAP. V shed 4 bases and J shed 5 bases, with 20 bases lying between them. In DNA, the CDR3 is TGTGCTAGTGGTTCTTCACAGGCCGCGAGGGGGTATGGCTACACCTTC. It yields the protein CASGSSQAARGYGYTF.

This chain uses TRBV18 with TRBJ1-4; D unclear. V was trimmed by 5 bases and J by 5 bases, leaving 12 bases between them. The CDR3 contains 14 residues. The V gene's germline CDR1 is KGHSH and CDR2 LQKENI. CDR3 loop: CASSFGRQNEKLFF. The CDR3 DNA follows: TGTGCCAGCTCATTCGGGCGGCAGAATGAAAAACTGTTTTTT. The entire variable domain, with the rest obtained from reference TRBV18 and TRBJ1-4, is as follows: NAGVMQNPRHLVRRRGQEARLRCSPMKGHSHVYWYRQLPEEGLKFMVYLQKENIIDESGMPKERFSAEFPKEGPSILRIQQVVRGDSAAYFCASSFGRQNEKLFFGSGTQLSVL.

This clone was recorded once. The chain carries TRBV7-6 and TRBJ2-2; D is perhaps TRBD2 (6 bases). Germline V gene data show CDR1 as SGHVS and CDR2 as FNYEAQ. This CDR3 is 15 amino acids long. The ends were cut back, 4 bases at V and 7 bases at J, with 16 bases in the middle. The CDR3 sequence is CASSSPGLLNGELFF. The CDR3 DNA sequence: TGTGCCAGCAGCTCTCCGGGACTGCTTAACGGGGAGCTGTTTTTT. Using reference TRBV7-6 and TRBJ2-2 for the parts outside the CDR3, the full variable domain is GAGVSQSPRYKVTKRGQDVALRCDPISGHVSLYWYRQALGQGPEFLTYFNYEAQQDKSGLPNDRFSAERPEGSISTLTIQRTEQRDSAMYRCASSSPGLLNGELFFGEGSRLTVL.

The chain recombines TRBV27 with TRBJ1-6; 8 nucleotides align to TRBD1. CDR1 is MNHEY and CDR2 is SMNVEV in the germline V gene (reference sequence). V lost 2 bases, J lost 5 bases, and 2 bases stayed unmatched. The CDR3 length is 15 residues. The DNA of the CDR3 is TGTGCCAGCAGTTTACACAGGGGGAATAATTCACCCCTCCACTTT. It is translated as CASSLHRGNNSPLHF.

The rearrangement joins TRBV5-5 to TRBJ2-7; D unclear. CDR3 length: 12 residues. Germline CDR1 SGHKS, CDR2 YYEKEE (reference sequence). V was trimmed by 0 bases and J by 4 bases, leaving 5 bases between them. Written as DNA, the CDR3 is TGTGCCAGCAGCTTGGAAGGGTACGAGCAGTACTTC. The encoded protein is CASSLEGYEQYF.

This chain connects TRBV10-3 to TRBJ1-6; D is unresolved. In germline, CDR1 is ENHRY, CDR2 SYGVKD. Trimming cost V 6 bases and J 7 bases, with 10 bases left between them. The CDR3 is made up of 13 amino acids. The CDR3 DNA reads TGTGCCATCAGGGACGGCCGGAATTCACCCCTCCACTTT. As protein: CAIRDGRNSPLHF.

In DNA, the CDR3 is TGTGCCAGCAGTTTATGGCCTAGCGGGGGGCTGGAGCAGTACTTC. Protein product: CASSLWPSGGLEQYF. The chain combines TRBV28 with TRBJ2-7, with 11 bases lining up with TRBD2. J gave up 7 bases and V 0 bases, and 5 bases lay outside the gene matches. The CDR3 has 15 residues. Germline V gene data show CDR1 as MDHEN and CDR2 as SYDVKM. The full variable domain, with the rest looked up from reference TRBV28 and TRBJ2-7, is DVKVTQSSRYLVKRTGEKVFLECVQDMDHENMFWYRQDPGLGLRLIYFSYDVKMKEKGDIPEGYSVSREKKERFSLILESASTNQTSMYLCASSLWPSGGLEQYFGPGTRLTVT.

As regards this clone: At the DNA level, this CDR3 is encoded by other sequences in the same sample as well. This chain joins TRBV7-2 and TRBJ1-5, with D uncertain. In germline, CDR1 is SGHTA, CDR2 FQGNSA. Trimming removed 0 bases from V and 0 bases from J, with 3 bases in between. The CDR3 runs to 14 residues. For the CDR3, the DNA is TGTGCCAGCAGCTTAGCAGGTAGCAATCAGCCCCAGCATTTT. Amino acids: CASSLAGSNQPQHF. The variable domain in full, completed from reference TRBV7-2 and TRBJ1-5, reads GAGVSQSPSNKVTEKGKDVELRCDPISGHTALYWYRQSLGQGLEFLIYFQGNSAPDKSGLPSDRFSAERTGGSVSTLTIQRTQQEDSAVYLCASSLAGSNQPQHFGDGTRLSIL.

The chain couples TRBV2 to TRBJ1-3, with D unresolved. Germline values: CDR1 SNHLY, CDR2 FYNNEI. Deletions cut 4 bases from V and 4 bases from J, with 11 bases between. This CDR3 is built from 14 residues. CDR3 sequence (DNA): TGTGCCAGCAGTGTTTCCCGGACGGGAAACACCATATATTTT. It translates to CASSVSRTGNTIYF.

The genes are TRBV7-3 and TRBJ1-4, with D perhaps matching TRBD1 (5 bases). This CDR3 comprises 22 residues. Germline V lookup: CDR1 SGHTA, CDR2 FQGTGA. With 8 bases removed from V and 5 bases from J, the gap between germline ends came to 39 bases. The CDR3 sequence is CASLKRGGNSANISGENEKLFF. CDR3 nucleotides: TGTGCCAGCCTAAAAAGGGGTGGGAACAGCGCAAACATTTCCGGCGAGAATGAAAAACTGTTTTTT. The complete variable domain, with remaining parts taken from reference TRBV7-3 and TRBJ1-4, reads GAGVSQTPSNKVTEKGKYVELRCDPISGHTALYWYRQSLGQGPEFLIYFQGTGAADDSGLPNDRFFAVRPEGSVSTLKIQRTERGDSAVYLCASLKRGGNSANISGENEKLFFGSGTQLSVL.

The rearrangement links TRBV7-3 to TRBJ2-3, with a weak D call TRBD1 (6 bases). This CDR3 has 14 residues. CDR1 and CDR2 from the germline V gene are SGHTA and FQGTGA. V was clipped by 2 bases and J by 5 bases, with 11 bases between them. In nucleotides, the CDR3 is TGTGCCAGCAGCTTATTGACAGGAGGAGATACGCAGTATTTT. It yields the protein CASSLLTGGDTQYF.

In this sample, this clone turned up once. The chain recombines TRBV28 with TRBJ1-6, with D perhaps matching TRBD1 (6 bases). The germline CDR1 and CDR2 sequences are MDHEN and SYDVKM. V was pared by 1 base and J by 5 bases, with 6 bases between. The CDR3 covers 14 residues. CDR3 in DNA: TGTGCCAGCAGTTTATACAGGGATAATTCACCCCTCCACTTT. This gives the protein CASSLYRDNSPLHF. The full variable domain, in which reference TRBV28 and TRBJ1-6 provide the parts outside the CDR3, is DVKVTQSSRYLVKRTGEKVFLECVQDMDHENMFWYRQDPGLGLRLIYFSYDVKMKEKGDIPEGYSVSREKKERFSLILESASTNQTSMYLCASSLYRDNSPLHFGNGTRLTVT.

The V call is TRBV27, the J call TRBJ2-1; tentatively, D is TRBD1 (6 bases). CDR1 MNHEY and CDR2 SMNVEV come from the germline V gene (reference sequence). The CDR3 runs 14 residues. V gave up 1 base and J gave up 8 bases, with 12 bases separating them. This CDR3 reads CASSLFLSGDEQFF. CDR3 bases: TGTGCCAGCAGTTTATTCTTGTCAGGGGATGAGCAGTTCTTC.